The rows below give T cell receptor beta chains drawn from one sample of a study of control samples from healthy donors and cancer patients. The protocol was immunoSEQ multiplex PCR, while the TCRdb copy is restricted to in-frame clones and leaves out a portion. The sample yields about 180,000 clones, approximately 92% seen once. What was sequenced was blood. These receptors all come from a woman in her thirties or forties in good health. CDR3s include the opening cysteine and the closing phenylalanine or tryptophan. The D gene is left open where the match is weak. Only some rows state a clone size, as once, few, many or a class for expanded clones.

CDR3nt	CDR3aa	abundance	d_gene	v_gene	j_gene
TGTGCCAGCAGTTTGGACAGGGGGCGTAATGGCTACACCTTC	CASSLDRGRNGYTF	NA	TRBD1	TRBV27	TRBJ1-2
TGCGCCAGCAGCCAAGGGCCCGAGGGGCTTGGGGCTACGAAAACCTTC	CASSQGPEGLGATKTF	NA	NA	TRBV4-1	TRBJ1-2
TGCGCCAGCAGCTTGGCCCGGAGCGGTCTCACTGAAGCTTTCTTT	CASSLARSGLTEAFF	NA	NA	TRBV5-1	TRBJ1-1
TGTGCCAGCAGCTTAGTTCATCCAGGGGAAGCTAACTATGGCTACACCTTC	CASSLVHPGEANYGYTF	NA	NA	TRBV7-9	TRBJ1-2
TGCGCCAGCAGCTTGGAAGGGATATATACAGATACGCAGTATTTT	CASSLEGIYTDTQYF	NA	NA	TRBV5-1	TRBJ2-3
TGTGCCAGCAGCTTGGGGGGATACACAGATACGCAGTATTTT	CASSLGGYTDTQYF	NA	NA	TRBV5-4	TRBJ2-3
TGTGCCAGCAGTTTTGGGACAGGGGTCACTGAAGCTTTCTTT	CASSFGTGVTEAFF	once	TRBD1	TRBV6-5	TRBJ1-1
TGTGCCATCAGCCCGGACAGTAATTCACCCCTCCACTTT	CAISPDSNSPLHF	NA	NA	TRBV10-3	TRBJ1-6
TGTGCCAGCAGTACACGGGGCATGAACACTGAAGCTTTCTTT	CASSTRGMNTEAFF	NA	NA	TRBV6-5	TRBJ1-1
TGCAGTGCTAGTTATTGGCGGGGGGGGCGCACAGATACGCAGTATTTT	CSASYWRGGRTDTQYF	NA	TRBD2	TRBV20-1	TRBJ2-3
TGCGCCAGCAGCCAAGGTCCGGGGGATTCACCCCTCCACTTT	CASSQGPGDSPLHF	few	NA	TRBV4-1	TRBJ1-6
TGTGCCAGCAGCCCAGGGGGCAATCAGCCCCAGCATTTT	CASSPGGNQPQHF	NA	NA	TRBV12-3/TRBV12-4	TRBJ1-5
TGTGCCAGTAGTATAGATCGGGAAGGGGATGTAAACGTCCTGACTTTC	CASSIDREGDVNVLTF	NA	NA	TRBV19	TRBJ2-6
TGTGCCAGCAGTGGCGGGGGTAGCACAGATACGCAGTATTTT	CASSGGGSTDTQYF	NA	TRBD2	TRBV2	TRBJ2-3
TGCGCCAGCAGCCAAGATCCTGGCAACCAAAATTCACCCCTCCACTTT	CASSQDPGNQNSPLHF	NA	NA	TRBV4-1	TRBJ1-6
TGTGCCAGCACGGACAGGTTGCATTCACCCCTCCACTTT	CASTDRLHSPLHF	NA	TRBD1	TRBV2	TRBJ1-6
TGCAGTGCTAGTAGGGCAGGGGAACTGAACACTGAAGCTTTCTTT	CSASRAGELNTEAFF	NA	NA	TRBV20-1	TRBJ1-1
TGTGCCAGCAGTGACTCCTATGGCTACACCTTC	CASSDSYGYTF	NA	NA	TRBV12-3/TRBV12-4	TRBJ1-2
TGTGCCACCCTAATCTCACGACAGGACAATGAGCAGTTCTTC	CATLISRQDNEQFF	NA	NA	TRBV7-9	TRBJ2-1
TGTGCCACCACGATGGCGGGAGACAAAAACATTCAGTACTTC	CATTMAGDKNIQYF	once	TRBD2	TRBV2	TRBJ2-4
TGTGCCAGCAGTGAAGGAGGGAGCTACGAGCAGTACTTC	CASSEGGSYEQYF	NA	NA	TRBV6-1	TRBJ2-7
TGTGCTAGTGGCCGGGGGTCGGAGACCCAGTACTTC	CASGRGSETQYF	NA	NA	TRBV12-5	TRBJ2-5
TGCGCCAGCAGCTTGGGGACAGGGGTCTCCTACGAGCAGTACTTC	CASSLGTGVSYEQYF	NA	TRBD1	TRBV5-1	TRBJ2-7
TGTGCCAGCAGTCCTTCTACCCTTCAAGAGACCCAGTACTTC	CASSPSTLQETQYF	NA	NA	TRBV27	TRBJ2-5
TGTGCCAGCACCCAGACAGGGAGCTCCTACGAGCAGTACTTC	CASTQTGSSYEQYF	NA	TRBD1	TRBV6-5	TRBJ2-7
TGCGCCAGCAGCTTGGCTCCCCAAATACAGGGAAACTATGGCTACACCTTC	CASSLAPQIQGNYGYTF	NA	NA	TRBV5-1	TRBJ1-2
TGCGCCAGCAGCAGGGGGGCGGTGATCTACGAGCAGTACTTC	CASSRGAVIYEQYF	few	NA	TRBV5-1	TRBJ2-7
TGTGCCAGCAGCCACAGGGGTTCCTTTGGTTCACCCCTCCACTTT	CASSHRGSFGSPLHF	NA	TRBD1	TRBV6-2/TRBV6-3	TRBJ1-6
TGTGCCAGCAGACCCCTGGGGGTCGGCTCCTATGGCTACACCTTC	CASRPLGVGSYGYTF	NA	NA	TRBV6-5	TRBJ1-2
TGTGCCAGCAGCCAAGGGGGAGATCAGCCCCAGCATTTT	CASSQGGDQPQHF	NA	NA	TRBV3-1/TRBV3-2	TRBJ1-5
TGTGCCAGCAGCCCTCCCCGGGGGGCGATCGATGAGCAGTTCTTC	CASSPPRGAIDEQFF	NA	NA	TRBV7-9	TRBJ2-1
TGTGCCAGCAGCCACGCTCGGGGATCTGGGGCCAACGTCCTGACTTTC	CASSHARGSGANVLTF	NA	NA	TRBV5-6	TRBJ2-6
TGTGCCAGCAGTTTAACAGGCGTAAACTATGGCTACACCTTC	CASSLTGVNYGYTF	NA	NA	TRBV27	TRBJ1-2
TGTGCCACCCTCCGTTGGGGAAATAGTGAGCAGTTCTTC	CATLRWGNSEQFF	NA	NA	TRBV6-5	TRBJ2-1
TGTGCCAGCCTCCCCGAGGGTCATTCACCCCTCCACTTT	CASLPEGHSPLHF	NA	NA	TRBV2	TRBJ1-6
TGTGCCAGCAGCTTAGGGGGACGGCTCTCTGGAAACACCATATATTTT	CASSLGGRLSGNTIYF	NA	NA	TRBV7-9	TRBJ1-3
TGTGCCAGCACCACGTCCGAAGACTCTGGGGCCAACGTCCTGACTTTC	CASTTSEDSGANVLTF	once	NA	TRBV7-9	TRBJ2-6